A single sample gave rise to the 19 T cell receptor beta chains below, sequenced in a study of T cell repertoires in cytomegalovirus infection. These receptors' antigens are unknown. TCRdb re-derived calls from the reads in MiXCR, one entry per CDR3 protein. The top ten clones hold roughly a fifth of a sample with approximately 270,000 distinct CDR3 sequences, less than 25% of them seen once. The source material was cultured PBMCs, sampled from culture after CMV antigen stimulation. The receptors come from a human donor in good health (CMV status not recorded). Some clones in this sample may be carry-over from other donors' samples.

The rearrangement joins TRBV7-9 to TRBJ2-7, with 7 bases lining up with TRBD2. The CDR3 has 14 amino acids. The V segment lost 5 bases and the J segment 1 base; nucleotides outside the gene matches: 5. The germline gives CDR1 SEHNR, CDR2 FQNEAQ (reference sequence). The CDR3 sequence is CASSREARSYEQYV. DNA of the CDR3: TGTGCCAGCAGCCGGGAGGCTAGGTCCTACGAGCAGTACGTC.

The sample holds a few counts of this clonotype. One end of the junction varies from germline; a read error may be responsible. This sequence joins TRBV7-7 and TRBJ2-1; 8 bases agree with TRBD2. This CDR3 is 14 amino acids long. Germline values: CDR1 SSHAT, CDR2 FNYEAQ (reference sequence). DNA for the CDR3: TGTGCTAGCAGCTCAGGACTAGCCAACAATGAGCAGTTCTTC. This translates into CASSSGLANNEQFF.

This clonotype was counted between two and nine times. This rearrangement joins TRBV12-3 or TRBV12-4 to TRBJ2-1; D not resolved. The CDR3 consists of 17 residues. V was clipped by 1 base and J by 2 bases, with 15 bases between them. CDR3 loop: CASSLELGGYTYNEQFF. The CDR3 DNA sequence: TGTGCCAGCAGTTTAGAGCTGGGCGGATATACCTACAATGAGCAGTTCTTC.

The chain links TRBV7-4 to TRBJ2-7; a weak D match, TRBD1 (5 bases). The CDR3 has 12 residues. The ends were cut back, 5 bases at V and 6 bases at J, with 11 bases in the middle. Germline CDR1 is SGHVT and CDR2 is SQSDAQ. CDR3 DNA sequence: TGTGCCAGCAGCCGTGCTGGGGCCGAGCAGTACGTC. Translated: CASSRAGAEQYV.

The chain combines TRBV7-2 with TRBJ1-4; D unresolved. Germline-derived CDR1 and CDR2 are SGHTA and FQGNSA. The CDR3 totals 17 residues. Trimming pared 2 bases from V and 0 bases from J, leaving 13 bases between. CDR3 coding DNA: TGTGCCAGCAGCTTACGGTTTGCGGGCCCAACTAATGAAAAACTGTTTTTT. It encodes CASSLRFAGPTNEKLFF.

The chain couples TRBV27 to TRBJ2-5; 7 bases map to TRBD2. Trimming at V came to 5 bases and at J to 5 bases, leaving 8 bases not matched to a gene. CDR1 MNHEY and CDR2 SMNVEV come from the germline V gene (reference sequence). The CDR3 consists of 14 residues. CDR3 amino acids: CASSVIGGGETQYF. The CDR3 DNA sequence: TGTGCCAGCAGTGTAATTGGGGGAGGGGAGACCCAGTACTTC.

This clonotype was seen only a few times. This chain joins TRBV7-2 and TRBJ1-5; D gene uncertain. Trimming removed 4 bases from V and 0 bases from J, with 7 bases in between. CDR1 is SGHTA, CDR2 FQGNSA, per germline. The CDR3 is 14 residues long. DNA of the CDR3: TGTGCCAGCAGCTACTTAAATAGCAATCAGCCCCAGCATTTT. Translating it yields CASSYLNSNQPQHF.

This sequence joins TRBV4-3 and TRBJ1-2; 7 nucleotides agree with TRBD1. The CDR3 spans 16 residues. Per the germline V gene, CDR1 is LGHNA and CDR2 is YSLEER. Losses at the gene ends were 0 bases for V and 3 bases for J; bases not matched to a gene: 7. The CDR3 region is CASSQDRGGGDYGYTF. In DNA form, the CDR3 reads TGCGCCAGCAGCCAAGACCGGGGAGGGGGCGACTATGGCTACACCTTC.

This clonotype was recorded a few times. This sequence joins TRBV4-3 and TRBJ2-2; D perhaps matches TRBD1 (5 bases). The V and J ends lost 3 bases and 5 bases respectively, with 10 bases between them. Germline V CDR1 and CDR2: LGHNA, YSLEER. The length of the CDR3 is 14 residues. The CDR3 here is CASSQQGGTGELFF. The CDR3 coding sequence is TGCGCCAGCAGCCAGCAGGGTGGAACCGGGGAGCTGTTTTTT.

The V call is TRBV12-5, the J call TRBJ1-5; maybe TRBD1 (5 bases). CDR1 and CDR2 from the germline V gene are LGHNT and FRNRAP. The CDR3 totals 14 residues. The V end was cut by 3 bases, the J end by 5 bases, with 11 bases between. The CDR3 nucleotides read TGTGCTAGTGGTTTTAGCAGGGAGGATCAGCCCCAGCATTTT. It translates to CASGFSREDQPQHF.

There are many counts of this clonotype. The CDR3 DNA sequence: TGTGCCAGTAGTACAGGTTGGGCGGAGACCCAGTACTTC. The encoded protein is CASSTGWAETQYF. The V call is TRBV19, the J call TRBJ2-5, with unresolved D. The germline gives CDR1 LNHDA, CDR2 SQIVND (reference sequence). The CDR3 contains 13 residues. The germline V and J ends were trimmed by 4 bases and 5 bases, with 11 bases remaining between them.

The chain recombines TRBV15 with TRBJ2-7; D is ambiguous. With 3 bases removed from V and 3 bases from J, the gap between germline ends came to 9 bases. The CDR3 consists of 13 residues. Looked up from germline, CDR1 is LNHNV and CDR2 is YYDKDF (reference sequence). CDR3 DNA: TGTGCCACCAGCAGTGCTCCTAGCTACGAGCAGTACGTC. Translation gives CATSSAPSYEQYV.

The sample holds many counts of this clonotype. The rearrangement uses TRBV7-2 and TRBJ1-1; D uncertain. CDR3 size: 14 residues. V gave up 4 bases and J gave up 0 bases, with 9 bases separating them. CDR1 SGHTA and CDR2 FQGNSA come from the germline V gene. The DNA for the CDR3 is TGTGCCAGCAGCTGGGAAGGTTTGAACACTGAAGCTTTCTTT. This encodes CASSWEGLNTEAFF.

As for this clonotype: A read error may explain this, as a much larger clone is one base away. This chain joins TRBV12-3 or TRBV12-4 and TRBJ2-1, with D perhaps TRBD2 (5 bases). The CDR3 is made up of 14 amino acids. The CDR3: CASSLGSGTDDQFF. In nucleotides, the CDR3 is TGTGCCAGCAGTTTAGGAAGCGGCACCGATGACCAGTTCTTC.

This clonotype was picked up many times. This chain's CDR3 is CASAGWDQETQYF. The CDR3 DNA sequence: TGTGCCAGCGCGGGCTGGGACCAAGAGACCCAGTACTTC. This chain connects TRBV7-2 to TRBJ2-5, with D perhaps matching TRBD2 (5 bases). Germline V gene data show CDR1 as SGHTA and CDR2 as FQGNSA. The V and J ends lost 8 bases and 0 bases respectively, with 10 bases between them. The CDR3 is made up of 13 amino acids.

This chain uses TRBV27 with TRBJ2-1; D is unclear. Germline V gives CDR1 MNHEY, CDR2 SMNVEV (reference sequence). V was trimmed by 4 bases and J by 16 bases, leaving 23 bases between them. This CDR3 has 14 residues. The DNA for the CDR3 is TGTGCCAGCAGTTCGCCGTCTCGGACCTCACTATCCTTCTTC. As protein: CASSSPSRTSLSFF.

In its sample, this clonotype was seen many times. The chain recombines TRBV7-3 with TRBJ1-1; D gene uncertain. CDR1 and CDR2 from the germline V gene are SGHTA and FQGTGA. The CDR3 loop spans 13 amino acids. V gave up 3 bases and J gave up 1 base, with 6 bases separating them. The CDR3 region is CASSFDKNTEAFF. The CDR3 DNA sequence: TGTGCCAGCAGCTTCGACAAGAACACTGAAGCTTTCTTT.

This clonotype appeared a few times. This chain joins TRBV5-1 and TRBJ2-5; TRBD2 aligns across 11 bases. CDR1 is SGHRS and CDR2 is YFSETQ in the germline V gene. This CDR3 is 17 amino acids long. The junction had 9 bases not matched to a gene; V was cut back by 1 base and J by 4 bases. The CDR3, as DNA: TGCGCCAGCAGCTTGAATATGCTAGCGGGAGGAACAGAGACCCAGTACTTC. Its protein is CASSLNMLAGGTETQYF. The full variable domain, rest sourced from reference TRBV5-1 and TRBJ2-5, is KAGVTQTPRYLIKTRGQQVTLSCSPISGHRSVSWYQQTPGQGLQFLFEYFSETQRNKGNFPGRFSGRQFSNSRSEMNVSTLELGDSALYLCASSLNMLAGGTETQYFGPGTRLLVL.

Only a few counts were recorded for this clonotype. The gene calls are TRBV7-2 and TRBJ2-3, with no clear D. V lost 1 base and J lost 4, with 9 bases in between. The CDR3 is 14 residues long. Germline V gene sequence: CDR1 SGHTA, CDR2 FQGNSA. The CDR3 reads CASSLGPLADTQYF. CDR3 DNA: TGTGCCAGCAGCTTAGGGCCGCTAGCAGATACGCAGTATTTT.